This is a list of T cell receptor beta chains from one sample in a study of identical twins. Via MiXCR, TCRdb re-called the 5' RACE reads, giving one row per CDR3 protein. The data show more than 400,000 distinct CDR3 sequences, 15% seen once. The sample was also linked to a second study, of yellow fever vaccine responses in identical twins.

Specimen: CD4+ T cells sorted from blood. The receptors derive from a woman under 30 in good health. Both conserved end residues are trimmed from each CDR3. Each record gives: J gene, V gene, CDR3 protein.

J: TRBJ2-7; V: TRBV12-3/TRBV12-4; CDR3: ASRDRGYEQY
J: TRBJ1-2; V: TRBV12-3/TRBV12-4; CDR3: ASSFVAGGGPYGYT
J: TRBJ2-7; V: TRBV5-1; CDR3: ASSLGRELYEQY
J: TRBJ2-1; V: TRBV15; CDR3: ATSRDLNNEQF
J: TRBJ2-1; V: TRBV5-1; CDR3: ASSQGQGRYNEQF
J: TRBJ1-1; V: TRBV2; CDR3: ASSRDKNTEAF
J: TRBJ1-3; V: TRBV10-3; CDR3: AISTNQGNTIY
J: TRBJ1-2; V: TRBV11-2; CDR3: ASSLGDRMSHGYT
J: TRBJ2-3; V: TRBV29-1; CDR3: SVVSGPPFTDTQY
J: TRBJ2-1; V: TRBV15; CDR3: ATSRARGEQF
J: TRBJ2-7; V: TRBV7-8; CDR3: ASSSYRDSYEQY
J: TRBJ1-4; V: TRBV6-1; CDR3: ASKSQPGANEKLF
J: TRBJ2-7; V: TRBV5-8; CDR3: ASSLFYEQY
J: TRBJ2-3; V: TRBV20-1; CDR3: SAPPLAGGAPNTQY
J: TRBJ2-1; V: TRBV11-2; CDR3: ASSRTSGGPNRMGEQF
J: TRBJ2-4; V: TRBV7-2; CDR3: ASSLTSGGQNIQY
J: TRBJ2-2; V: TRBV29-1; CDR3: SALGWDGELF
J: TRBJ2-1; V: TRBV5-6; CDR3: ASSGGLAYRFPTQF
J: TRBJ1-3; V: TRBV20-1; CDR3: SAYPPWGTDTIY
J: TRBJ1-5; V: TRBV25-1; CDR3: ASSHREINQPQH
J: TRBJ2-5; V: TRBV27; CDR3: ASSPYGQTQETQY
J: TRBJ1-2; V: TRBV20-1; CDR3: SASRRDDYGYT
J: TRBJ2-7; V: TRBV20-1; CDR3: SARGRLAGGPREQY
J: TRBJ2-4; V: TRBV12-3/TRBV12-4; CDR3: ASRMRGIQKNIQY
J: TRBJ2-2; V: TRBV14; CDR3: ASSHSASGMNTGELF
J: TRBJ2-5; V: TRBV27; CDR3: ASRMWGGSQETQY
J: TRBJ2-5; V: TRBV3-1; CDR3: ASSQARGSGETQY
J: TRBJ1-2; V: TRBV20-1; CDR3: SAESGISNYGYT
J: TRBJ2-1; V: TRBV5-1; CDR3: ASTASGISYNEQF
J: TRBJ2-3; V: TRBV7-2; CDR3: ASSLEPPRNTQY
J: TRBJ2-3; V: TRBV29-1; CDR3: SVEKGLAADTQY
J: TRBJ2-3; V: TRBV7-6; CDR3: ASSLGVSGVTDTQY
J: TRBJ2-3; V: TRBV24-1; CDR3: ATSDPPRGGLFSGTDTQY
J: TRBJ2-1; V: TRBV5-6; CDR3: ASSLFLAGRTVNEQF
J: TRBJ2-3; V: TRBV9; CDR3: ASSVVLQGTDTQY
J: TRBJ2-1; V: TRBV6-6; CDR3: ASTEPNLGEQF
J: TRBJ1-6; V: TRBV27; CDR3: ASSSTETYNSPLH
J: TRBJ2-1; V: TRBV28; CDR3: ASSPGHNEQF
J: TRBJ2-1; V: TRBV24-1; CDR3: ATSETQGQAPNEQF
J: TRBJ2-5; V: TRBV2; CDR3: ASSDSARETQY
J: TRBJ1-1; V: TRBV5-1; CDR3: ASSLSQTVGTEAF
J: TRBJ2-7; V: TRBV27; CDR3: ASRGVVGGPEQY
J: TRBJ2-7; V: TRBV2; CDR3: ASSWGSSTYEQY
J: TRBJ1-1; V: TRBV12-3/TRBV12-4; CDR3: ASNPGRMNTEAF
J: TRBJ2-5; V: TRBV12-3/TRBV12-4; CDR3: ASSLQGGRLGTQY
J: TRBJ1-2; V: TRBV6-5; CDR3: ASSYSSGQGNGLNRGYT
J: TRBJ1-3; V: TRBV5-5; CDR3: ASSLQGAFVGNTIY
J: TRBJ2-1; V: TRBV10-2; CDR3: ASSKTARIRYNEQF
J: TRBJ2-4; V: TRBV25-1; CDR3: ASSKGGGAKNIQY
J: TRBJ2-1; V: TRBV7-3; CDR3: ASSLTQGLRNEQF
J: TRBJ2-3; V: TRBV3-1; CDR3: ASSLERGPADTQY